This T cell receptor (beta chain) was recovered during a study of brain T cells in children with intractable seizures. General observations from the study: Only CDR3 sequence similarity suggested viral specificity, without known HCMV serostatus. Pre-surgery blood may have been undersampled, hiding some clones.

Only cases whose brain tissue showed the highest T cell transcript signatures were sequenced. Pre-surgery treatment included at least one anti-epileptic drug. This CDR3 region has 16 residues. J gave up 3 bases and V 5 bases, and 11 bases lay outside the gene matches. Germline-derived CDR1 and CDR2 are MNHEY and SVGEGT. Worth noting for this clone: Its antigen is not known.

The repertoire was sequenced with immunoSEQ multiplex PCR; TCRdb's copy has only in-frame clones and lacks some. Altogether 110,000 or so clones are present, roughly 94% being singletons, with the ten largest covering 3.8%. This clonotype originated in a boy under three years old with hemimegalencephaly and intractable seizures. Sequencing used peripheral blood, obtained at surgery. The gene calls are TRBV6-2 or TRBV6-3 and TRBJ1-1; 8 positions agree with TRBD1. CDR3 in DNA: TGTGCCAGCAGTCGACCGCGACAGGGGTGGGACACTGAAGCTTTCTTT. Its translation: CASSRPRQGWDTEAFF.